This paragraph reports one T cell receptor (beta chain). The data originate from a study of T-cell reconstitution after alpha-beta-depleted transplantation in children. Preparation of the TCRbeta library involved a method that used unique molecular identifiers. TCRdb analysed the PCR reads with MiXCR anew, one entry per CDR3 protein. The sample has around 490,000 distinct CDR3 sequences, roughly 10% seen once. Trimming removed 1 base from V and 6 bases from J; junction bases left unmatched: 27. This CDR3 has 22 amino acids. Per the germline V gene, CDR1 is MDHEN and CDR2 is SYDVKM. The sample here was PBMCs, mostly from graft donor cells, taken 180 days after TCRalphabeta/CD19-depleted stem cell transplant. The rearrangement links TRBV28 to TRBJ2-1, with TRBD2 matching 7 bases. The TCR sequence derives from a female patient between 2 and 15 years old who had a stem cell transplant for aplastic anemia, so the T cells may come from the graft donor. The CDR3, as DNA: TGTGCCAGCAGTTTATTAGTACTGACTAGCATCCCTTTCGGAGGGGTGAGCAATGAGCAGTTCTTC. Translated, it gives CASSLLVLTSIPFGGVSNEQFF.